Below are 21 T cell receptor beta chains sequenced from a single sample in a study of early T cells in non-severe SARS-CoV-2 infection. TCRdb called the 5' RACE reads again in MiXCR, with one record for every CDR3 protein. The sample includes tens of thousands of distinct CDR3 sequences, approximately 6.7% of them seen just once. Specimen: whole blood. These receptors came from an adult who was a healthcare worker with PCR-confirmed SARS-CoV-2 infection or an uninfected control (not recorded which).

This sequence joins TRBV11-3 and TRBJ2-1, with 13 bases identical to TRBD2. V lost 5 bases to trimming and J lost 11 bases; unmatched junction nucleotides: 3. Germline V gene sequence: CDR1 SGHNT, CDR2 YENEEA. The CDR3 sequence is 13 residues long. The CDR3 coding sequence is TGTGCCAGCAGCGCGGGACTAGCGGGGAAGCAGTTCTTC. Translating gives CASSAGLAGKQFF.

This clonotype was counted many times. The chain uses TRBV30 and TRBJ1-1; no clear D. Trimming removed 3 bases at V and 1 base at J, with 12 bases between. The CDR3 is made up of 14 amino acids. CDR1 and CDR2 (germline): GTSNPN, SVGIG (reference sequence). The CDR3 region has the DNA TGTGCCTGGAGGACGGGCAGGAGGAACACTGAAGCTTTCTTT. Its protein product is CAWRTGRRNTEAFF.

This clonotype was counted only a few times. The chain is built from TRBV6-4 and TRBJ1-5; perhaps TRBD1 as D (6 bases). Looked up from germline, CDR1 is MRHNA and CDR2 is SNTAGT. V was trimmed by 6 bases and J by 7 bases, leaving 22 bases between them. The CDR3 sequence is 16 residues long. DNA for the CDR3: TGTGCCAGCAGCCCTAGCCCCGGGACAAAGGAACAGCCCCAGCATTTT. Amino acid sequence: CASSPSPGTKEQPQHF.

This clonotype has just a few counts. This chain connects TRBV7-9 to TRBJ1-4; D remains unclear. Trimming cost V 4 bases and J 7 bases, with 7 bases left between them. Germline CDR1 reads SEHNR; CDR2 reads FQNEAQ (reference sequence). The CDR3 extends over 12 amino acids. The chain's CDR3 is CASSSGFEKLFF. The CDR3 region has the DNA TGTGCCAGCAGCTCGGGGTTTGAAAAACTGTTTTTT.

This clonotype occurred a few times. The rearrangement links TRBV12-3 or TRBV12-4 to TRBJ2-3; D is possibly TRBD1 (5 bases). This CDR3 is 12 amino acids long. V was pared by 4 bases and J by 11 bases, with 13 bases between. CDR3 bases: TGTGCCAGCAGTTCACAGAAGGGGCGGCAGTATTTT. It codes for CASSSQKGRQYF.

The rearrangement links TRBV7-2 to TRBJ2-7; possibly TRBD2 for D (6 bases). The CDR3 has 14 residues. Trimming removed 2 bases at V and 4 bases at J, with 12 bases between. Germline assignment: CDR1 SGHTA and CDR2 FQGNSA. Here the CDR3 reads CASSLRRGHYEQYF. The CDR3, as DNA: TGTGCCAGCAGCTTACGGCGGGGTCATTACGAGCAGTACTTC.

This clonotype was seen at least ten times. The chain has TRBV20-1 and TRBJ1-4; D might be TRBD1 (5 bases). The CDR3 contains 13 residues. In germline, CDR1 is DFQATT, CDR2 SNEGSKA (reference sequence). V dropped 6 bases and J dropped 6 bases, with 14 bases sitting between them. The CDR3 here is CSARGRSYEKLFF. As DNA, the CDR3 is TGCAGTGCCCGGGGACGGTCCTATGAAAAACTGTTTTTT.

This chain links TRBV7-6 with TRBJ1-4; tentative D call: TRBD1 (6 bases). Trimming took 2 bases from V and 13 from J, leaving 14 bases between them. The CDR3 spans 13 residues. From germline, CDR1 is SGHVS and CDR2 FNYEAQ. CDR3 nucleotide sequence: TGTGCCAGCAGCTTACAGGACAGCCTAGGACTGTTTTTT. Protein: CASSLQDSLGLFF.

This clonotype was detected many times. CDR3 in DNA: TGTGCCAGCAGCTTATTCGAGTACGAGCAGTACTTC. This sequence encodes CASSLFEYEQYF. This sequence joins TRBV11-2 and TRBJ2-7; D call uncertain. The CDR3 totals 12 residues. Trimming removed 2 bases at V and 4 bases at J, with 6 bases between. CDR1 and CDR2 (germline): SGHAT, FQNNGV. Using reference TRBV11-2 and TRBJ2-7 for the parts outside the CDR3, the full variable domain is EAGVAQSPRYKIIEKRQSVAFWCNPISGHATLYWYQQILGQGPKLLIQFQNNGVVDDSQLPKDRFSAERLKGVDSTLKIQPAKLEDSAVYLCASSLFEYEQYFGPGTRLTVT.

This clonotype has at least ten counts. The CDR3 DNA follows: TGCAGTGCTCCACAGGGGCGCGCAGATACGCAGTATTTT. Protein sequence: CSAPQGRADTQYF. This chain links TRBV20-1 with TRBJ2-3, with TRBD1 matching 7 bases. CDR3 length equals 13 residues. V shed 5 bases and J 4 bases; nucleotides not matched to a gene: 6. Germline CDR1 reads DFQATT; CDR2 reads SNEGSKA (reference sequence).

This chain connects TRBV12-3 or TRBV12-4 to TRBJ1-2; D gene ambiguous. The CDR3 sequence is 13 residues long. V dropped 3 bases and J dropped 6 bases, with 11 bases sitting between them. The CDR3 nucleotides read TGTGCCAGCAGTTTTAGGGAACGGGATGGCTACACCTTC. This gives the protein CASSFRERDGYTF.

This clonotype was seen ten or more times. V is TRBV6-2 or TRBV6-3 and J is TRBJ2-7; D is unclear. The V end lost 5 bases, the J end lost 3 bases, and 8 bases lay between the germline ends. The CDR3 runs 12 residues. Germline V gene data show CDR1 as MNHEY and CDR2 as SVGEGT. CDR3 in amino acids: CASSIRNYEQYF. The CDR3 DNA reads TGTGCCAGCAGTATCAGGAACTACGAGCAGTACTTC.

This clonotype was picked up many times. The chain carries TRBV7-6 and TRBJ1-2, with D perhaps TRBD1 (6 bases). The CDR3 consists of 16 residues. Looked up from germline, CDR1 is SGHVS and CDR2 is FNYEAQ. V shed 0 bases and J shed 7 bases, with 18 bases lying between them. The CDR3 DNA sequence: TGTGCCAGCAGCTTAGCTGGGGGCAGGGAGGGAAGTGGCTACACCTTC. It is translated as CASSLAGGREGSGYTF.

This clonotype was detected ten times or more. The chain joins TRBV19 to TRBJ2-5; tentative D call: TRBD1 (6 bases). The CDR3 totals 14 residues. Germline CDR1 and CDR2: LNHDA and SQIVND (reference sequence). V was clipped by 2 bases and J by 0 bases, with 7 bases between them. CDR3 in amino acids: CASSIRDNQETQYF. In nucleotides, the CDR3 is TGTGCCAGTAGTATACGGGACAACCAAGAGACCCAGTACTTC. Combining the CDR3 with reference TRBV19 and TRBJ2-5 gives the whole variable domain DGGITQSPKYLFRKEGQNVTLSCEQNLNHDAMYWYRQDPGQGLRLIYYSQIVNDFQKGDIAEGYSVSREKKESFPLTVTSAQKNPTAFYLCASSIRDNQETQYFGPGTRLLVL.

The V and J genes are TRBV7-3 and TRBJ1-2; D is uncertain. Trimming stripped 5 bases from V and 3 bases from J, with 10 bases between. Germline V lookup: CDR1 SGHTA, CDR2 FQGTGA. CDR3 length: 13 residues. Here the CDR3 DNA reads TGTGCCAGCAGCCCGAGGGTCGACTATGGCTACACCTTC. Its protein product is CASSPRVDYGYTF.

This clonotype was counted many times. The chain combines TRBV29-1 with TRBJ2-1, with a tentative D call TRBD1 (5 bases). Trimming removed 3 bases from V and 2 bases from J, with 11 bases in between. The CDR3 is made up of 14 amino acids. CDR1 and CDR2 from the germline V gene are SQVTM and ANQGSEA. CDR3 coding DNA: TGCAGCGTTGATGGCAGACAGACCTACAATGAGCAGTTCTTC. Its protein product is CSVDGRQTYNEQFF.

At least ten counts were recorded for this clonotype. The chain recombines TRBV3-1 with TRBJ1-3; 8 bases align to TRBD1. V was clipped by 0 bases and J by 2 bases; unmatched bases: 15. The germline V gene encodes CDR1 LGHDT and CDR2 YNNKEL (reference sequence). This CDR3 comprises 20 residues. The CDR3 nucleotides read TGTGCCAGCAGCCAAGAAGGTCCGGGCAGGGGGCTACGTGCTGGAAACACCATATATTTT. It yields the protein CASSQEGPGRGLRAGNTIYF.

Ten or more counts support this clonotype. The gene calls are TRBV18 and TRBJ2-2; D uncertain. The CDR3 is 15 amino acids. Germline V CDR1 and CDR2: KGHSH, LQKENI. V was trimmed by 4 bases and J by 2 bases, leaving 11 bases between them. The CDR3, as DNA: TGTGCCAGCTCACTTCAACACGACAACACCGGGGAGCTGTTTTTT. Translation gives CASSLQHDNTGELFF.

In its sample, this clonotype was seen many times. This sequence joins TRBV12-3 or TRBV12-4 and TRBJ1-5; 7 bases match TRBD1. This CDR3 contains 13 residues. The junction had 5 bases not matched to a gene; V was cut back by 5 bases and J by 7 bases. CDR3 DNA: TGTGCCAGCAGTACAGGGGTGGTGCAGCCCCAGCATTTT. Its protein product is CASSTGVVQPQHF.

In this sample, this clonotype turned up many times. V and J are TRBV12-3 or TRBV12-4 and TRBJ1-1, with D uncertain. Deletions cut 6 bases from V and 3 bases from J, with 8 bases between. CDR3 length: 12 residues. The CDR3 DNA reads TGTGCCAGCAGACCGAGGGACACTGAAGCTTTCTTT. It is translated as CASRPRDTEAFF.

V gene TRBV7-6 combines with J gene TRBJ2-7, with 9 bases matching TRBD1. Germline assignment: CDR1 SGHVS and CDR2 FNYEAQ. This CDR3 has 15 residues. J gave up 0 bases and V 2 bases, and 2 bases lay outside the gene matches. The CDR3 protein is CASSLRGQGSYEQYF. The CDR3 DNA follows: TGTGCCAGCAGCTTACGGGGACAGGGCTCCTACGAGCAGTACTTC. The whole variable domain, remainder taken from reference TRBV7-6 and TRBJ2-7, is GAGVSQSPRYKVTKRGQDVALRCDPISGHVSLYWYRQALGQGPEFLTYFNYEAQQDKSGLPNDRFSAERPEGSISTLTIQRTEQRDSAMYRCASSLRGQGSYEQYFGPGTRLTVT.